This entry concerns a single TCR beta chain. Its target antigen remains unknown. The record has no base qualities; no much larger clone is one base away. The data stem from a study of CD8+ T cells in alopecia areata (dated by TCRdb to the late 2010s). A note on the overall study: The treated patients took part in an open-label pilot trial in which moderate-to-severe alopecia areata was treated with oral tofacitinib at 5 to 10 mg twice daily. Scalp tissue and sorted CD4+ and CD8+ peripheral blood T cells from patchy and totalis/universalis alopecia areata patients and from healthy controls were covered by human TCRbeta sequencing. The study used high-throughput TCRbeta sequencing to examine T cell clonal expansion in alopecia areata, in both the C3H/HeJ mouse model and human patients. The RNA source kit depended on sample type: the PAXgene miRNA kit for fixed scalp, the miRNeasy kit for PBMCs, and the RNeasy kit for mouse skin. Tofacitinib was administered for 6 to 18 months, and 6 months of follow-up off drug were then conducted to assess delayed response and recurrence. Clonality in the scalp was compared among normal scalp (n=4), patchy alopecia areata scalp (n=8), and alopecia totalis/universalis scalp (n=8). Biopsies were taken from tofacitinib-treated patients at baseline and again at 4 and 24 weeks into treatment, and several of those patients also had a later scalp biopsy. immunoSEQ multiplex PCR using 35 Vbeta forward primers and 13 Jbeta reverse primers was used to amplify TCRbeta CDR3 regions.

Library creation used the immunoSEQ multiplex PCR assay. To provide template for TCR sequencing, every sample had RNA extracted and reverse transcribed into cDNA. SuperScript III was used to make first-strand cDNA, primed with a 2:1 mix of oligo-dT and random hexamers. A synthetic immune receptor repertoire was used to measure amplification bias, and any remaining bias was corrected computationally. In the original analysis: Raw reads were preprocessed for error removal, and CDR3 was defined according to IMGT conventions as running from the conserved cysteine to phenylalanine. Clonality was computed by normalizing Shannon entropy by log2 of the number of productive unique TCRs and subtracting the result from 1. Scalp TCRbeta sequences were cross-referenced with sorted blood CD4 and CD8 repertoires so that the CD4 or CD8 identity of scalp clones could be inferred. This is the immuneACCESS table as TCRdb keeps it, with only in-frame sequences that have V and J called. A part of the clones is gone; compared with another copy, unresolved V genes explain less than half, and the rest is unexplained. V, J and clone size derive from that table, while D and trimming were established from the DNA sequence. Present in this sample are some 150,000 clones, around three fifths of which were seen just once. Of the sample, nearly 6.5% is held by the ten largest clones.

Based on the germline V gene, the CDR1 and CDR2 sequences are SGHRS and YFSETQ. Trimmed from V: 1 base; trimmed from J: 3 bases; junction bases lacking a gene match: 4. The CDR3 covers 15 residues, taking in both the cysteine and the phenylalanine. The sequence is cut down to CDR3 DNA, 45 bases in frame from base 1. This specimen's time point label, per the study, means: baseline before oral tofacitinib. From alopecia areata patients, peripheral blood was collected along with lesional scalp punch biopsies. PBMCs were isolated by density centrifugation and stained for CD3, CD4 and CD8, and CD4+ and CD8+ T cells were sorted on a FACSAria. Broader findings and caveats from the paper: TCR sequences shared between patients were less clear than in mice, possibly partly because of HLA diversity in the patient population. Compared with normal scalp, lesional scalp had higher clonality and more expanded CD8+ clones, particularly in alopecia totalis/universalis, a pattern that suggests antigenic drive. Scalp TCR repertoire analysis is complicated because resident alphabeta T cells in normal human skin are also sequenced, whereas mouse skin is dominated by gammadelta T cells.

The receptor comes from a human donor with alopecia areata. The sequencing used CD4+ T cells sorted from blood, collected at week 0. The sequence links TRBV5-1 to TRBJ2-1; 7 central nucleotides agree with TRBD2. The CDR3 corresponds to CASSLFAGVYNEQFF. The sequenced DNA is TGCGCCAGCAGCTTGTTTGCGGGGGTCTACAATGAGCAGTTCTTC.